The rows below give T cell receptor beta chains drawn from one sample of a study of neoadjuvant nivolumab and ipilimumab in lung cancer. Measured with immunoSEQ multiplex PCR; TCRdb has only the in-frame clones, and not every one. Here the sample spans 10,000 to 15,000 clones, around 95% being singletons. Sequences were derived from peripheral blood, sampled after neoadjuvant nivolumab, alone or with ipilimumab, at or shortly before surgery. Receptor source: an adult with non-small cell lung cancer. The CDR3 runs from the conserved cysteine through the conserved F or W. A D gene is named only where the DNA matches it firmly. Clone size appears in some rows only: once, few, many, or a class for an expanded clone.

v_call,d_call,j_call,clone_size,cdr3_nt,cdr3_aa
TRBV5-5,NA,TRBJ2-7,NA,TGTGCCAGCAGCTTGGTCATCTACGAGCAGTACTTC,CASSLVIYEQYF
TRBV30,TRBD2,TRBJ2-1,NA,TGTGCCTGGTGCACTAGCGGGAGCTGGGGCAATGAGCAGTTCTTC,CAWCTSGSWGNEQFF
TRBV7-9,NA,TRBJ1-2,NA,TGTGCCAGCTGCCCGGGGGGGGTGGACTATGGCTACACCTTC,CASCPGGVDYGYTF
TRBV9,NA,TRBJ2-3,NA,TGTGCCAGCAGCGACGGGAGTAGCGGAGATACGCAGTATTTT,CASSDGSSGDTQYF
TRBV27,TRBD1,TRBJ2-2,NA,TGTGCCAGCAGCCGGACAGGGGGGACATTTCGTACCGGGGAGCTGTTTTTT,CASSRTGGTFRTGELFF
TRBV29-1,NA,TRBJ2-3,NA,TGCAGCGTTGAGCCACGGGCCCAGGTCACAGATACGCAGTATTTT,CSVEPRAQVTDTQYF
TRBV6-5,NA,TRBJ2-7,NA,TGTGCCAGCAGTTCCCGGGACCGTACCTACGAGCAGTACTTC,CASSSRDRTYEQYF
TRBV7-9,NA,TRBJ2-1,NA,TGTGCCAGCAGCGTCGCCATTGGGGGGCTGGTGCAGTTCTTC,CASSVAIGGLVQFF
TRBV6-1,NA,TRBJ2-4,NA,TGTGCCAGCAGTGAGACGGGACCAACCCCTTATGCCAAAAACATTCAGTACTTC,CASSETGPTPYAKNIQYF
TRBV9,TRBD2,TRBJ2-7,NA,TGTGCCAGCAGCGTAGGATTCGGGGGGGACTACGAGCAGTACTTC,CASSVGFGGDYEQYF
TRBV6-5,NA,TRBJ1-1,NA,TGTGCCAGCAATCCGCGGGGGTGGAGCACTGAAGCTTTCTTT,CASNPRGWSTEAFF
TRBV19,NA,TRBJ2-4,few,TGTGCCAGTACGGCAAACCAAAACATTCAGTACTTC,CASTANQNIQYF
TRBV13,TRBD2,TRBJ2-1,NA,TGTGCCAGCAGAGCCGGGACTAGCGGGGTAAATGAGCAGTTCTTC,CASRAGTSGVNEQFF
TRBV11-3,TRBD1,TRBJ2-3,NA,TGTGCCAGCAGCTGGGGTGACCACAGGGGGCTAGGTGGCACAGATACGCAGTATTTT,CASSWGDHRGLGGTDTQYF
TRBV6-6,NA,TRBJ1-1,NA,TGTGCCAGCAGTTACAACATTCGCGGGAACACTGAAGCTTTCTTT,CASSYNIRGNTEAFF
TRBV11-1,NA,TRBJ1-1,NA,TGTGCCAGCAGCCCCACTGAGACTGAAGCTTTCTTT,CASSPTETEAFF
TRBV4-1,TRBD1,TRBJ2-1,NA,TGCGCCAGCAGCCAAAATACAGGGGGCGGGTGGTACAATGAGCAGTTCTTC,CASSQNTGGGWYNEQFF
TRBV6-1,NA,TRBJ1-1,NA,TGTGCCAGCAGTGAGACCCGTTGGGACACGGTAGAATCTAGCACTGAAGCTTTCTTT,CASSETRWDTVESSTEAFF
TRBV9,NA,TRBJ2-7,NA,TGTGCCAGCAGCGCCGGGACGGGAGCCTACTACGAGCAGTACTTC,CASSAGTGAYYEQYF
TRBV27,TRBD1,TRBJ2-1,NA,TGTGCCAGCAGTGCTCACAGGGGTTTAGGCTATGAGCAGTTCTTC,CASSAHRGLGYEQFF
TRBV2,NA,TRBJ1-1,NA,TGTGCCAGCACCATTAGGAGGGCCCGGATGGACACTGAAGCTTTCTTT,CASTIRRARMDTEAFF
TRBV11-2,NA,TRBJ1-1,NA,TGTGCCAGCAGCTTAGAGGAGGGTTACACTGAAGCTTTCTTT,CASSLEEGYTEAFF
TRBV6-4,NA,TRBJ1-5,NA,TGTGCCAGCAGCGACGGGGGGTCCGGGCCCCAGCATTTT,CASSDGGSGPQHF
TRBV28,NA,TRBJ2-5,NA,TGTGCCAGCAGTCTCTATTTAGGGGAAGAGACCCAGTACTTC,CASSLYLGEETQYF
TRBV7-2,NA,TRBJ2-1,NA,TGTGCCAGCAGCCCTACCTTAGTTGGGAATGAGCAGTTCTTC,CASSPTLVGNEQFF
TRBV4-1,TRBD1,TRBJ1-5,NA,TGCGCCAGCAGCCAAGAAGGACAGGATGGTCAGCCCCAGCATTTT,CASSQEGQDGQPQHF
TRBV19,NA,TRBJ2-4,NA,TGTGCCAGTAGTATGGCCCCAGGGAACCAAGGCCTAGGCATTCAGTACTTC,CASSMAPGNQGLGIQYF
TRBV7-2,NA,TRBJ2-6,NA,TGTGCCAGCAGCCCGTACGGGAATCTAGCTGGGGCCAACGTCCTGACTTTC,CASSPYGNLAGANVLTF
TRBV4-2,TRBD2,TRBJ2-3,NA,TGTGCCAGCAGCCAAGATCTTAGGTTAGCGGGGAACACAGATACGCAGTATTTT,CASSQDLRLAGNTDTQYF
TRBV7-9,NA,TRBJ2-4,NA,TGTGCCAGCAGCCCTGACAGGCGGAACATTCAGTACTTC,CASSPDRRNIQYF
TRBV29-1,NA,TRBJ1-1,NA,TGCAGCGTAGGGCCCCATGGGCGCAGGGACACTGAAGCTTTCTTT,CSVGPHGRRDTEAFF
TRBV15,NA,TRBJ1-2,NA,TGTGCCACCAGCAGAGCAGGTGGCTATGGCTACACCTTC,CATSRAGGYGYTF
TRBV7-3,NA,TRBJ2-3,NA,TGTGCCAGCAGCTCCGGACAGATCACAGATACGCAGTATTTT,CASSSGQITDTQYF
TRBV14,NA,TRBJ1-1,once,TGTGCCAGCAGCCAAGCCGGGGCTCTGAACACTGAAGCTTTCTTT,CASSQAGALNTEAFF
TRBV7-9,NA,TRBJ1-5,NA,TGTGCCAGCAGCTTAGGGGGGGGCACAGGGTATGGTCAGCCCCAGCATTTT,CASSLGGGTGYGQPQHF
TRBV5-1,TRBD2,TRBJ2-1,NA,TGCGCCAGCGGCCGTTCGGGTGCGGGGGGAGCCAACAATGAGCAGTTCTTC,CASGRSGAGGANNEQFF
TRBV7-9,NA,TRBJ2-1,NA,TGTGCCAGCAGCTCCCAAACGGGGGCGGGCAATGAGCAGTTCTTC,CASSSQTGAGNEQFF
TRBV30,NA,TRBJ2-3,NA,TGTGCCTGGAGCCCAGGGGGGACTAGGACAGATACGCAGTATTTT,CAWSPGGTRTDTQYF
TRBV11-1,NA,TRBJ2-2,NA,TGTGCCAGCAGCTATGGGGATAGCGGGGAGCTGTTTTTT,CASSYGDSGELFF
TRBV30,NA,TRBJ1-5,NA,TGTGCCTGGAGTGGCAACCGGGACCTATGGAGCAATCAGCCCCAGCATTTT,CAWSGNRDLWSNQPQHF
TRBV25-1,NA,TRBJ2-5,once,TGTGCCAGCAGTGCAACCTCGACTCGAGAGACCCAGTACTTC,CASSATSTRETQYF